A single sample is the source of the 24 T cell receptor beta chains below, sequenced in a study of blood T cell repertoires in COVID-19. Measured with immunoSEQ multiplex PCR; TCRdb has only the in-frame clones, and not every one. The repertoire holds hundreds of thousands of clones, 85% to 95% seen once, with less than 2.5% in the top ten. What was sequenced was PBMCs or T cells enriched from blood (not recorded which). These receptors were taken from a woman between 18 and 29 years old who had recovered from COVID-19.

This clone has just a few counts. The J gene is TRBJ2-1, the V gene TRBV4-2, with TRBD2 identical over 10 bases. From germline, CDR1 is LGHNA and CDR2 YNFKEQ. The CDR3 sequence is 17 residues long. V lost 0 bases to trimming and J lost 4 bases; unmatched junction nucleotides: 6. This CDR3 is CASSQETGLAAYNEQFF. DNA of the CDR3: TGTGCCAGCAGCCAAGAAACTGGACTAGCGGCATACAATGAGCAGTTCTTC.

The rearrangement uses TRBV24-1 and TRBJ2-1; D unresolved. Trimming removed 1 base at V and 3 bases at J, with 9 bases between. Germline lookup yields CDR1 KGHDR and CDR2 SFDVKD. CDR3 length: 15 amino acids. Here the CDR3 DNA reads TGTGCCACCAGTGATTTCTCGGAGCACTACAATGAGCAGTTCTTC. It specifies CATSDFSEHYNEQFF.

The chain has TRBV4-2 and TRBJ1-3; D is ambiguous. Looked up from germline, CDR1 is LGHNA and CDR2 is YNFKEQ. This CDR3 is 16 amino acids long. The germline V and J ends were trimmed by 1 base and 4 bases, with 14 bases remaining between them. CDR3 sequence reads: CASSQAGPLSGNTIYF. As DNA, the CDR3 is TGTGCCAGCAGCCAAGCTGGGCCATTGTCGGGAAACACCATATATTTT.

The genes are TRBV3-1 (or the pseudogene TRBV3-2) and TRBJ2-7; 7 bases agree with TRBD1. The CDR3 contains 15 residues. Trimming removed 5 bases from V and 3 bases from J; junction bases left unmatched: 10. Germline V gene sequence: CDR1 LGHDT, CDR2 YNNKEL (reference sequence). CDR3 protein: CASSKGQARDYEQYF. The CDR3 nucleotides read TGTGCCAGCAGCAAAGGACAGGCCAGGGACTACGAGCAGTACTTC.

CDR3 coding DNA: TGCGCCAGCAACCAGGGGGGAACTCTAACTCCTAATGAAAAACTGTTTTTT. Protein sequence: CASNQGGTLTPNEKLFF. The V call is TRBV5-1, the J call TRBJ1-4; TRBD1 agrees at 7 bases. The V segment lost 6 bases and the J segment 3 bases; nucleotides outside the gene matches: 14. This CDR3 spans 17 amino acids. Germline V lookup: CDR1 SGHRS, CDR2 YFSETQ.

The J gene is TRBJ1-6, the V gene TRBV11-3, with D uncertain. Germline assignment: CDR1 SGHNT and CDR2 YENEEA. Trimming pared 6 bases from V and 8 bases from J, leaving 14 bases between. The CDR3 length is 14 residues. The CDR3 region is CASRSTPSHSPLHF. The CDR3 nucleotides read TGTGCCAGCAGATCGACACCTTCCCATTCACCCCTCCACTTT.

In its sample, this clone was seen many times. At the DNA level, this CDR3 is encoded by other sequences in the same sample as well. The V gene is TRBV6-2 or TRBV6-3, the J gene TRBJ1-1, with D hard to call. Germline V lookup: CDR1 MNHEY, CDR2 SVGEGT. The CDR3 is 13 residues long. Between the trimmed V and J ends, which lost 6 bases and 1 base, there was a span of 9 bases. The DNA of the CDR3 is TGTGCCAGCAGCACTACCGAGAACACTGAAGCTTTCTTT. Protein sequence: CASSTTENTEAFF.

Worth noting for this clone: Other DNA sequences from this sample encode an identical CDR3 as well. The chain recombines TRBV5-1 with TRBJ1-2, with 8 bases lining up with TRBD1. This CDR3 comprises 14 residues. Germline values: CDR1 SGHRS, CDR2 YFSETQ. The V gene end was trimmed by 1 base and the J gene end by 4 bases; junction bases not matched to a gene: 3. The CDR3 DNA reads TGCGCCAGCAGCTTGTCAGGGACAGGCTATGGCTACACCTTC. Translating gives CASSLSGTGYGYTF.

This clone has a single count. The V gene is TRBV2, the J gene TRBJ2-1; the D is unclear. Between the trimmed V and J ends, which lost 6 bases and 5 bases, there was a span of 8 bases. CDR1 and CDR2 from the germline V gene are SNHLY and FYNNEI. The CDR3 is made up of 12 amino acids. In nucleotides, the CDR3 is TGTGCCAGCAGCCTAGAAGACAATGAGCAGTTCTTC. This sequence encodes CASSLEDNEQFF. The variable domain in full, completed from reference TRBV2 and TRBJ2-1, reads EPEVTQTPSHQVTQMGQEVILRCVPISNHLYFYWYRQILGQKVEFLVSFYNNEISEKSEIFDDQFSVERPDGSNFTLKIRSTKLEDSAMYFCASSLEDNEQFFGPGTRLTVL.

In this sample, this clone turned up once. The rearrangement joins TRBV19 to TRBJ1-4, with 7 positions matching TRBD1. The CDR3 is 15 residues long. Germline V gene sequence: CDR1 LNHDA, CDR2 SQIVND (reference sequence). V gave up 4 bases and J gave up 7 bases; unmatched junction bases: 9. The CDR3 loop is CASSRGQSLGEKLFF. The CDR3 DNA follows: TGTGCCAGTAGTAGGGGACAGAGCCTTGGTGAAAAACTGTTTTTT. The full variable domain, completed using reference TRBV19 and TRBJ1-4, is DGGITQSPKYLFRKEGQNVTLSCEQNLNHDAMYWYRQDPGQGLRLIYYSQIVNDFQKGDIAEGYSVSREKKESFPLTVTSAQKNPTAFYLCASSRGQSLGEKLFFGSGTQLSVL.

This chain connects TRBV19 to TRBJ2-7, with TRBD2 identical over 11 bases. CDR3 size: 18 residues. CDR1 is LNHDA, CDR2 SQIVND, per germline (reference sequence). J was trimmed by 0 bases and V by 4 bases; bases with no gene match: 11. The CDR3 sequence is CASSKRSPGLAVSYEQYF. The DNA of the CDR3 is TGTGCCAGTAGTAAACGATCGCCGGGACTAGCGGTCTCCTACGAGCAGTACTTC.

CDR3 loop: CASSIDSPDRLSNQPQHF. The CDR3 bases are TGTGCCAGTAGTATAGATAGCCCAGACCGGCTTAGCAATCAGCCCCAGCATTTT. The gene calls are TRBV19 and TRBJ1-5; unclear D gene. Trimming took off 0 bases at V and 0 bases at J, with 15 bases between the two ends. Germline CDR1 is LNHDA and CDR2 is SQIVND (reference sequence). CDR3 length equals 18 residues.

This clone has just one count. The rearrangement uses TRBV9 and TRBJ1-4, with D tentatively TRBD1 (6 bases). The length of the CDR3 is 17 residues. Germline loops: CDR1 SGDLS, CDR2 YYNGEE. V was shortened by 0 bases and J by 3 bases, with 15 bases between the two germline ends. CDR3 in DNA: TGTGCCAGCAGCGTAGTGACTTGGGGGCCCTCTAATGAAAAACTGTTTTTT. Protein sequence: CASSVVTWGPSNEKLFF. The whole variable domain, remainder taken from reference TRBV9 and TRBJ1-4, is DSGVTQTPKHLITATGQRVTLRCSPRSGDLSVYWYQQSLDQGLQFLIQYYNGEERAKGNILERFSAQQFPDLHSELNLSSLELGDSALYFCASSVVTWGPSNEKLFFGSGTQLSVL.

J is TRBJ1-2 and V is TRBV10-3, with 7 bases matching TRBD1. CDR1 is ENHRY and CDR2 is SYGVKD in the germline V gene. After removal of 7 bases from V and 4 bases from J, the junction contained 6 bases not matched to a gene. The CDR3 loop spans 13 amino acids. CDR3 amino acids: CAITPGQSYGYTF. CDR3 coding DNA: TGTGCCATCACCCCGGGACAGAGCTATGGCTACACCTTC.

As DNA, the CDR3 is TGTGCCATCAGTGAGCGGGCAGGGAACGAGCAGTACTTC. As protein: CAISERAGNEQYF. The chain couples TRBV10-3 to TRBJ2-7; D is possibly TRBD1 (5 bases). The germline CDR1 and CDR2 sequences are ENHRY and SYGVKD. The CDR3 has 13 amino acids. V dropped 2 bases and J dropped 5 bases, with 10 bases sitting between them.

The chain carries TRBV11-1 and TRBJ2-7, with 8 bases fitting TRBD1. J lost 0 bases, V lost 5 bases, and 6 bases had no gene match. CDR1 and CDR2 (germline): SGHAT, FQDESV (reference sequence). CDR3 length: 15 residues. CDR3 protein: CASSGSTGVSYEQYF. The CDR3, as DNA: TGTGCCAGCAGCGGATCGACAGGGGTCTCCTACGAGCAGTACTTC.

In DNA, the CDR3 is TGTGCCATCACCGGGGACAGCGGGTTGAACACTGAAGCTTTCTTT. This encodes CAITGDSGLNTEAFF. The chain combines TRBV10-3 with TRBJ1-1, with 7 bases identical to TRBD1. The length of the CDR3 is 15 residues. J gave up 0 bases and V 7 bases, and 8 bases lay outside the gene matches. Germline lookup yields CDR1 ENHRY and CDR2 SYGVKD.

The V gene is TRBV7-3, the J gene TRBJ2-5, with a possible D match to TRBD2 (5 bases). V was clipped by 3 bases and J by 3 bases, with 14 bases between them. This CDR3 has 15 amino acids. CDR1 is SGHTA, CDR2 FQGTGA, per germline. This CDR3 is CASSFGLGGEETQYF. CDR3 coding DNA: TGTGCCAGCAGCTTCGGACTGGGTGGGGAAGAGACCCAGTACTTC.

The chain joins TRBV27 to TRBJ2-1, with unresolved D. Germline CDR1 reads MNHEY; CDR2 reads SMNVEV (reference sequence). This CDR3 comprises 13 residues. With 7 bases removed from V and 7 bases from J, the gap between germline ends came to 14 bases. DNA for the CDR3: TGTGCCAGCAAGAGTGACACGTTGAATGAGCAGTTCTTC. It encodes CASKSDTLNEQFF.

To note about this clone: Other DNA sequences in this sample translate to the same CDR3. V and J are TRBV9 and TRBJ2-2; D is uncertain. V was shortened by 4 bases and J by 2 bases, with 3 bases between the two germline ends. There are 12 residues in the CDR3. Per germline, CDR1 SGDLS and CDR2 YYNGEE. CDR3 coding DNA: TGTGCCAGCAGCCCAAACACCGGGGAGCTGTTTTTT. This sequence encodes CASSPNTGELFF.

V is TRBV2 and J is TRBJ2-1, with TRBD2 matching over 12 bases. Germline lookup yields CDR1 SNHLY and CDR2 FYNNEI. Trimming at V came to 4 bases and at J to 6 bases, leaving 4 bases not matched to a gene. CDR3 length: 15 amino acids. The CDR3 sequence is CASSVLAGGLNEQFF. The DNA for the CDR3 is TGTGCCAGCAGTGTTCTAGCGGGGGGGCTCAATGAGCAGTTCTTC.

This rearrangement joins TRBV10-2 to TRBJ2-4; 11 bases line up with TRBD1. With V trimmed by 10 bases and J by 11 bases, 28 bases remained unmatched. Germline CDR1 reads WSHSY; CDR2 reads SAAADI. The CDR3 totals 19 residues. CDR3 sequence reads: CAIPDRGRYPTRNGGLQYF. The CDR3 region has the DNA TGCGCCATTCCGGACAGGGGGCGTTATCCTACCCGCAATGGGGGGCTTCAGTACTTC.

The rearrangement uses TRBV19 and TRBJ2-1; 12 bases match TRBD2. The V gene end was trimmed by 7 bases and the J gene end by 2 bases; junction bases not matched to a gene: 3. Germline V gene sequence: CDR1 LNHDA, CDR2 SQIVND (reference sequence). The CDR3 totals 15 residues. CDR3 in DNA: TGTGCCAGTACCTGGACTAGCGGGACCTACAATGAGCAGTTCTTC. Amino acids: CASTWTSGTYNEQFF.

The chain uses TRBV2 and TRBJ1-6; possible D gene TRBD1, 5 bases. The CDR3 totals 15 residues. Germline lookup yields CDR1 SNHLY and CDR2 FYNNEI. V dropped 6 bases and J dropped 7 bases, with 16 bases sitting between them. This chain's CDR3 is CASSKAGPLNSPLHF. The CDR3 bases are TGTGCCAGCAGCAAAGCGGGACCCTTGAATTCACCCCTCCACTTT.